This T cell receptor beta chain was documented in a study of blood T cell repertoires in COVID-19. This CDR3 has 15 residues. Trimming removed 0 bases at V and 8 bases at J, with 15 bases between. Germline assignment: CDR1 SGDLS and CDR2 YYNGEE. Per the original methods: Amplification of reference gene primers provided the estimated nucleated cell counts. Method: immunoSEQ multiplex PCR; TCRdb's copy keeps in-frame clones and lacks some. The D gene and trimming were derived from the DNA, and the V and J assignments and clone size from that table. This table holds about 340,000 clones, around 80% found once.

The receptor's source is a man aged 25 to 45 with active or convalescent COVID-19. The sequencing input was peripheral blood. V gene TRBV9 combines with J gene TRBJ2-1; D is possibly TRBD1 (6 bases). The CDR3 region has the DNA TGTGCCAGCAGCGTAGTCGCGGAGTCAGGGGATGAGCAGTTCTTC. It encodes CASSVVAESGDEQFF. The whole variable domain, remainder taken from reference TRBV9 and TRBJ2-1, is DSGVTQTPKHLITATGQRVTLRCSPRSGDLSVYWYQQSLDQGLQFLIQYYNGEERAKGNILERFSAQQFPDLHSELNLSSLELGDSALYFCASSVVAESGDEQFFGPGTRLTVL.